This T cell receptor beta chain was documented in a study of T cells in Graves' hyperthyroidism and ophthalmopathy. This clonotype was seen many times. Antigen specificity is unknown. Study conclusions and caveats: The model foresaw ophthalmopathy a median around 6.4 months prior to onset.

Germline CDR1 SGHRS, CDR2 YFSETQ. The V and J ends lost 1 base and 4 bases respectively, with 21 bases between them. The CDR3 sequence is 18 residues long. Exclusion of patients followed from uncontrolled infection, other autoimmune disease, pregnancy or lactation. The TCR beta CDR3 regions underwent amplification using RNA transcripts as the source. The HTBI set primed first-round TCR CDR3 RT-PCR. TCRdb redid the calling of the multiplex PCR reads with MiXCR, one entry per CDR3 protein. Altogether roughly 170,000 distinct CDR3 sequences are present, 9.4% being singletons, with the ten largest covering approximately 24%.

The receptor comes from a woman in her late teens or twenties with Graves' hyperthyroidism that later progressed to Graves' ophthalmopathy. The V gene is TRBV5-1, the J gene TRBJ2-1, with D possibly TRBD2 on 6 matching bases. The sample was blood. CDR3 sequence: CASSLRTVGSRPYNEQFF. The CDR3 DNA reads TGCGCCAGCAGCTTGAGGACGGTCGGGAGTAGGCCTTACAATGAGCAGTTCTTC.